This TCR beta chain appears in the sequencing data of a study of cytomegalovirus exposure and HLA in healthy donors. The ends lost 3 bases at V and 6 bases at J; junction bases unmatched: 8. The length of the CDR3 is 17 residues. CDR1 is SGHNT, CDR2 YYREEE, per germline (reference sequence). It was with 60 Vbeta and 13 Jbeta primers that the PCR ran. This table comes from immunoSEQ multiplex PCR, and its TCRdb copy is limited to in-frame clones, with some not included. The repertoire includes about 130,000 clones, 60% to 80% of them detected once, and 2% to 2.5% sits in the top ten. This clone has only a few counts.

Sequencing was carried out using PBMCs. The TCR originated in a man younger than 45 in good health and CMV-seronegative. The chain links TRBV5-4 to TRBJ2-2, with 13 bases fitting TRBD2. CDR3 sequence reads: CASSSGLAGPGAGELFF. The CDR3 bases are TGTGCCAGCAGCTCGGGACTAGCGGGACCCGGGGCCGGGGAGCTGTTTTTT.